Below are 22 T cell receptor beta chains sequenced from a single sample in a study of PD-1 blockade in classical Hodgkin lymphoma. Each and every patient relapsed after autologous stem cell transplantation, and patients got differing brentuximab vedotin exposure. The authors enriched CD8+ T cells from thawed PBMCs via magnetic negative selection. The assay was immunoSEQ multiplex PCR, and TCRdb's table has in-frame clones only and misses some. This sample has about 13,000 clones, with approximately 79% found just once. The source material was CD8+ T cells from blood, sampled at baseline. The receptors originated from a human donor with classical Hodgkin lymphoma.

V and J are TRBV9 and TRBJ2-7; TRBD1 matches 7 bases. The CDR3 contains 14 residues. Germline V gene sequence: CDR1 SGDLS, CDR2 YYNGEE. Trimming cost V 3 bases and J 5 bases; bases outside gene matches: 8. Here the CDR3 reads CASSDETGTHEQYF. CDR3 nucleotide sequence: TGTGCCAGCAGCGACGAGACAGGGACCCACGAGCAGTACTTC.

The rearrangement uses TRBV2 and TRBJ2-5; TRBD2 might be the D (6 bases). The CDR3 is 16 amino acids. Per germline, CDR1 SNHLY and CDR2 FYNNEI. Trimming took 4 bases from V and 5 from J, leaving 20 bases between them. CDR3 amino acids: CASSVGTWSAGETQYF. CDR3 bases: TGTGCCAGCAGTGTGGGGACCTGGTCCGCGGGGGAGACCCAGTACTTC.

This clone showed up just a few times. The rearrangement links TRBV27 to TRBJ1-6; maybe TRBD1 (6 bases). This CDR3 is 12 amino acids long. Per germline, CDR1 MNHEY and CDR2 SMNVEV (reference sequence). Trimming removed 5 bases at V and 9 bases at J, with 8 bases between. Written as DNA, the CDR3 is TGTGCCAGCAGTCAAGGGGGTTCACCCCTCCACTTT. Translation: CASSQGGSPLHF.

The chain has TRBV6-5 and TRBJ2-1; D unresolved. V was cut by 6 bases and J by 2 bases, with 14 bases left in between. CDR3 size: 15 residues. CDR1 and CDR2 from the germline V gene are MNHEY and SVGAGI. The chain's CDR3 is CASSSDSDPYNEQFF. CDR3 sequence (DNA): TGTGCCAGCAGCTCCGACTCTGATCCCTACAATGAGCAGTTCTTC.

The chain carries TRBV5-5 and TRBJ1-5; possibly TRBD1 for D (6 bases). Germline V gene lookup returns CDR1 SGHKS and CDR2 YYEKEE (reference sequence). With 0 bases removed from V and 4 bases from J, the gap between germline ends came to 11 bases. The CDR3 length is 15 residues. CDR3 coding DNA: TGTGCCAGCAGCTTGGCCCTACAGGGTAATCAGCCCCAGCATTTT. Translating it yields CASSLALQGNQPQHF.

The V and J genes are TRBV2 and TRBJ1-4; 8 bases line up with TRBD1. The CDR3 extends over 18 amino acids. The germline V gene encodes CDR1 SNHLY and CDR2 FYNNEI. Losses at the gene ends were 10 bases for V and 7 bases for J; bases not matched to a gene: 23. This chain's CDR3 is CAIQTGQGGIRLTEKLFF. CDR3 DNA sequence: TGTGCCATCCAGACAGGACAGGGAGGGATTAGGTTGACTGAAAAACTGTTTTTT.

The V gene is TRBV27, the J gene TRBJ1-1; possible D gene TRBD1, 5 bases. The CDR3 has 11 amino acids. Per the germline V gene, CDR1 is MNHEY and CDR2 is SMNVEV (reference sequence). The germline V and J ends were trimmed by 8 bases and 11 bases, with 15 bases remaining between them. CDR3 sequence: CASVSIRGAFF. As DNA, the CDR3 is TGTGCCAGCGTCTCAATTCGGGGCGCTTTCTTT.

CDR3 nucleotides: TGTGCCTGGAGTGTAATCGAGCAGTTCTTC. This gives the protein CAWSVIEQFF. The chain links TRBV30 to TRBJ2-1; no reliable D call. Between the trimmed V and J ends, which lost 0 bases and 10 bases, there was a span of 4 bases. Germline-derived CDR1 and CDR2 are GTSNPN and SVGIG (reference sequence). The CDR3 length is 10 residues.

This clone appeared once. The chain uses TRBV27 and TRBJ2-3, with TRBD2 matching over 7 bases. CDR1 is MNHEY and CDR2 is SMNVEV in the germline V gene (reference sequence). J gave up 1 base and V 5 bases, and 9 bases lay outside the gene matches. The CDR3 loop spans 16 amino acids. The CDR3 protein is CASSGLSGGGTDTQYF. CDR3 bases: TGTGCCAGCAGTGGGCTAAGTGGGGGGGGCACAGATACGCAGTATTTT.

The chain recombines TRBV7-9 with TRBJ1-1, with D possibly being TRBD1 (6 bases). Looked up from germline, CDR1 is SEHNR and CDR2 is FQNEAQ (reference sequence). Trimming shortened V by 4 bases and J by 6 bases, and 9 bases separated the two germline ends. The length of the CDR3 is 12 residues. The CDR3 reads CASSYGGAEAFF. The CDR3 coding sequence is TGTGCCAGCAGCTATGGGGGCGCTGAAGCTTTCTTT.

This sequence joins TRBV28 and TRBJ1-6; no clear D. Trimming left V 3 bases short and J 1 base short, with 10 bases between. Per germline, CDR1 MDHEN and CDR2 SYDVKM. CDR3 size: 16 residues. CDR3 loop: CASSLTLGSYNSPLHF. Here the CDR3 DNA reads TGTGCCAGCAGTTTGACATTGGGGTCCTATAATTCACCCCTCCACTTT.

This clone was observed once. This chain's CDR3 is CATNRGDNYGYTF. Written as DNA, the CDR3 is TGTGCCACCAATCGGGGTGATAACTATGGCTACACCTTC. The chain couples TRBV15 to TRBJ1-2, with no clear D. This CDR3 contains 13 residues. The V end lost 7 bases, the J end lost 1 base, and 10 bases lay between the germline ends. CDR1 LNHNV and CDR2 YYDKDF come from the germline V gene (reference sequence).

The gene calls are TRBV6-1 and TRBJ2-7; unclear D gene. CDR1 is MNHNS, CDR2 SASEGT, per germline. Between the trimmed V and J ends, which lost 2 bases and 7 bases, there was a span of 9 bases. This CDR3 spans 12 amino acids. The CDR3 sequence: CASSEPPLEQYF. In DNA form, the CDR3 reads TGTGCCAGCAGTGAACCTCCCTTGGAGCAGTACTTC.

Remarks on this clone: Since the CDR3 does not end with the conserved phenylalanine or tryptophan, this likely comes from a read error. The DNA is left out, because the CDR3 cannot be placed on it with certainty; the CDR3 is given as TCRdb lists it. The V and J genes are TRBV4-1 and TRBJ1-2. 14 amino acids form the CDR3, both terminal residues included. Germline V gives CDR1 MGHRA, CDR2 YSYEKL. This CDR3 reads CASSQEESPYGCTS.

The rearrangement joins TRBV11-2 to TRBJ1-2, with TRBD1 matching over 7 bases. CDR1 is SGHAT and CDR2 is FQNNGV in the germline V gene. The CDR3 consists of 14 residues. Trimming at V came to 5 bases and at J to 4 bases, leaving 7 bases not matched to a gene. In DNA form, the CDR3 reads TGTGCCAGCAGCCTTAACGGGACAGCCTATGGCTACACCTTC. Amino acid sequence: CASSLNGTAYGYTF.

J is TRBJ2-5 and V is TRBV6-6; 8 nucleotides agree with TRBD1. The J call may not be correct, given that the DNA end is closer to TRBJ2-7. Germline-derived CDR1 and CDR2 are MNHNY and SVGAGI (reference sequence). This CDR3 spans 14 amino acids. The CDR3 DNA sequence: TGTGCCAGCAGTGCCGGGACAGGCACCTACGAGCAGTACTTC. Its translation: CASSAGTGTYEQYF.

The V and J genes are TRBV9 and TRBJ1-4, with 8 bases lining up with TRBD1. Trimming took 3 bases from V and 3 from J; bases not matched to a gene: 7. The CDR3 is 16 amino acids. The germline CDR1 and CDR2 sequences are SGDLS and YYNGEE. For the CDR3, the DNA is TGTGCCAGCAGCGAAGCGCGGGACAGGCCTAATGAAAAACTGTTTTTT. Encoded protein: CASSEARDRPNEKLFF.

The chain uses TRBV4-2 and TRBJ1-3; D remains ambiguous. This CDR3 contains 16 residues. V was pared by 4 bases and J by 0 bases, with 13 bases between. Per germline, CDR1 LGHNA and CDR2 YNFKEQ. CDR3 nucleotides: TGTGCCAGCAGCCCGCGGACCCCGGGCTCTGGAAACACCATATATTTT. Translated, it gives CASSPRTPGSGNTIYF.

V is TRBV30 and J is TRBJ2-7; D may correspond to TRBD1 or TRBD2 (6 bases each). The CDR3 is made up of 13 amino acids. V was clipped by 1 base and J by 5 bases, with 12 bases between them. Germline V gene data show CDR1 as GTSNPN and CDR2 as SVGIG (reference sequence). The CDR3 is CAWSGGAVHEQYF. The CDR3 DNA sequence: TGTGCCTGGAGTGGGGGGGCGGTCCACGAGCAGTACTTC.

CDR3 in amino acids: CASSSGANVLTF. The CDR3 DNA reads TGTGCCAGCAGCTCTGGGGCCAACGTCCTGACTTTC. The J gene is TRBJ2-6, the V gene TRBV14; D not certain. The CDR3 sequence is 12 residues long. The V end was cut by 5 bases, the J end by 1 base, with 0 bases between. Germline CDR1 and CDR2: SGHDN and FVKESK.

This chain joins TRBV6-5 and TRBJ2-1; either TRBD1 or TRBD2 may fit D (6 bases each). The CDR3 length is 16 residues. The germline gives CDR1 MNHEY, CDR2 SVGAGI. Deletions cut 0 bases from V and 2 bases from J, with 11 bases between. The CDR3 bases are TGTGCCAGCAGTTACTCGGGGGGCCGAGCCTACAATGAGCAGTTCTTC. Residues: CASSYSGGRAYNEQFF.

This rearrangement joins TRBV7-6 to TRBJ2-2; TRBD2 aligns across 9 bases. The CDR3 runs to 20 residues. V shed 4 bases, J shed 4 bases, and the junction held 19 bases outside the gene matches. Germline V gene data show CDR1 as SGHVS and CDR2 as FNYEAQ. Here the CDR3 DNA reads TGTGCCAGCAGCTCTTTGGTTCGACTAGCGGAACGGGGGGCCACCGGGGAGCTGTTTTTT. This encodes CASSSLVRLAERGATGELFF.